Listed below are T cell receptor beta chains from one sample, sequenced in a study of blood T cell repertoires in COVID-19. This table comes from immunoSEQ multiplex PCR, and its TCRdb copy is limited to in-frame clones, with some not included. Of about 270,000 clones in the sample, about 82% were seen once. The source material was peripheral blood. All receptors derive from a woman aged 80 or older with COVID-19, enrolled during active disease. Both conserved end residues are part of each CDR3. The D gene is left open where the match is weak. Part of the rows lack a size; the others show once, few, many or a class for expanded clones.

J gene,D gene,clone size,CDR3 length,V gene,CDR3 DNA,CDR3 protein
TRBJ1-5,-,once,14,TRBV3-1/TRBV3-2,TGTGCCAGCAGCCAAGGGGGGGGATATCAGCCCCAGCATTTT,CASSQGGGYQPQHF
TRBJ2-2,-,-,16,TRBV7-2,TGTGCCAGCAGCTTAAGGGCGGGACTGAACACCGGGGAGCTGTTTTTT,CASSLRAGLNTGELFF
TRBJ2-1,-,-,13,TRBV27,TGTGCCAGCAGTCCGTGGAGCGACAATGAGCAGTTCTTC,CASSPWSDNEQFF
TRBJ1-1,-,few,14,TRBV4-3,TGCGCCAGCAGCCATACAGACGTGGGCACTGAAGCTTTCTTT,CASSHTDVGTEAFF
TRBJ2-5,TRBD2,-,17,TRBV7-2,TGTGCCAGCAGCTCCCCGAACCTAGCGGGGGGAAAAGAGACCCAGTACTTC,CASSSPNLAGGKETQYF
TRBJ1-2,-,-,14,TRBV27,TGTGCCAGCAGACCCACTTGGGGGGGGCTTGGCTACACCTTC,CASRPTWGGLGYTF
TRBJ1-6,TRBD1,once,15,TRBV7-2,TGTGCCAGCAGCTTAGAAGGGACAGGCAAACTGCCCCTCCACTTT,CASSLEGTGKLPLHF
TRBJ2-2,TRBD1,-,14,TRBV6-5,TGTGCCAGCAGGGACAGGGGGCGAGTCGGGGAGCTGTTTTTT,CASRDRGRVGELFF
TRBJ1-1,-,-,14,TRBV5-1,TGCGCCAGCTCTCCCGAAGGAGTGAACACTGAAGCTTTCTTT,CASSPEGVNTEAFF
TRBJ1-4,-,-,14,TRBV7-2,TGTGCCAGCAGCTTGGGGGCAGGCCGCGAAAAACTGTTTTTT,CASSLGAGREKLFF
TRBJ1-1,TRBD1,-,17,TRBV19,TGTGCCAGTAGTATTTACGGGACAGCCAACACGGGCACTGAAGCTTTCTTT,CASSIYGTANTGTEAFF
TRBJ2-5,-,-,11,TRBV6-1,TGTGCCAGCAGTGAGAGAGAGACCCAGTACTTC,CASSERETQYF
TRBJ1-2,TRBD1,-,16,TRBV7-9,TGTGCCAGCAGCTTAGGATGGGGACAGGGGGCGTCTGGCTACACCTTC,CASSLGWGQGASGYTF
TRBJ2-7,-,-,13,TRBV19,TGTGCCAGTAGTCTCAGGGTAACCTACGAGCAGTACTTC,CASSLRVTYEQYF
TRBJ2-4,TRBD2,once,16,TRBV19,TGTGCCAGTAGTATGGGGTCTAGCGGGTGGGAAAACATTCAGTACTTC,CASSMGSSGWENIQYF
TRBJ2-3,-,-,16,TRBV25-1,TGTGCCAGCGGCCACTCGGTACAAGCGGGCACAGATACGCAGTATTTT,CASGHSVQAGTDTQYF
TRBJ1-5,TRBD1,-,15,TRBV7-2,TGTGCCAGCAGCCTCGACGGGACAGGCAATCAGCCCCAGCATTTT,CASSLDGTGNQPQHF
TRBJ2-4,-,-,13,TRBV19,TGTGCCAGTAGTATCACCCAGGGTAACATTCAGTACTTC,CASSITQGNIQYF
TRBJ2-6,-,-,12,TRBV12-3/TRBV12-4,TGTGCCAGCAGCAGGGGGGCCAACGTCCTGACTTTC,CASSRGANVLTF
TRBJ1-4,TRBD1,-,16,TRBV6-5,TGTGCCAGCAGTTACGGGAGGACAGGGTCTAATGAAAAACTGTTTTTT,CASSYGRTGSNEKLFF
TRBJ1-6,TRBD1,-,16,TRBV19,TGTGCCAGTAGTTCCCCCGGGAGGGGGCCCAATTCACCCCTCCACTTT,CASSSPGRGPNSPLHF
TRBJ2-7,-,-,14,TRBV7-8,TGTGCCAGCAGCTTAGGAGGGCCTGGGGACGAGCAGTACTTC,CASSLGGPGDEQYF
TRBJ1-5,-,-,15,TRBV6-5,TGTGCCAGCAGAAGATCAGGGATGAGCAATCAGCCCCAGCATTTT,CASRRSGMSNQPQHF
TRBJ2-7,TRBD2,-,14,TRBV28,TGTGCCAGCAAGGCCGGGGGGACGATCTACGAGCAGTACTTC,CASKAGGTIYEQYF
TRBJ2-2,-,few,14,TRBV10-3,TGTGCCACCCGAGAGGGAGGGAACACCGGGGAGCTGTTTTTT,CATREGGNTGELFF
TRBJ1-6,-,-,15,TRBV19,TGTGCCAGTAGTATCCGACCGGGGGACGTTTCACCCCTCCACTTT,CASSIRPGDVSPLHF
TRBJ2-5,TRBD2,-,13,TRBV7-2,TGTGCCAGCAGCCGGACTAGGAGCGAGACCCAGTACTTC,CASSRTRSETQYF
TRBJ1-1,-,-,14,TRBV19,TGTGCCAGTAGTATAGGGGCAGGGTTCGCGAAAGCTTTCTTT,CASSIGAGFAKAFF
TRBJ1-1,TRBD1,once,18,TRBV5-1,TGCGCCAGCAGCTGGACCTGGGTCTTACAGGGGCCGGGCACTGAAGCTTTCTTT,CASSWTWVLQGPGTEAFF
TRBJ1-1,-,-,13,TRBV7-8,TGTGCCAGCAGCGCAGACAGACACACTGAAGCTTTCTTT,CASSADRHTEAFF
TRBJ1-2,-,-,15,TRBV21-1,TGTGCCAGCAGCCTCGGGACAGACCTGACCCATGGCTACACCTTC,CASSLGTDLTHGYTF
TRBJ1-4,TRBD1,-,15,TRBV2,TGTGCCAGCAGTAAATCAGGGGGAACTAATGAAAAACTGTTTTTT,CASSKSGGTNEKLFF
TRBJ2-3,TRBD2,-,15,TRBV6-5,TGTGCCAGCAGTTCCTTCGGACTAGGGAAGGATACGCAGTATTTT,CASSSFGLGKDTQYF
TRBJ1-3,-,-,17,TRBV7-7,TGTGCCAGCAGCCCCAACAGGGCGGCTAGTTTGGGAAACACCATATATTTT,CASSPNRAASLGNTIYF
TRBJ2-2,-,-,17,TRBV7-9,TGTGCCAGCAGCCCGAGGGAAGGGCGGACTAACACCGGGGAGCTGTTTTTT,CASSPREGRTNTGELFF
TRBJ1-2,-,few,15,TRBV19,TGTGCCAGTAGTCCAACGGGCGGGGCTGGCTATGGCTACACCTTC,CASSPTGGAGYGYTF
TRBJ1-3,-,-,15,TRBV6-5,TGTGCCAGCCAACAACGAGGGTTCTCTGGAAACACCATATATTTT,CASQQRGFSGNTIYF
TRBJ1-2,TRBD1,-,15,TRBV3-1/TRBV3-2,TGTGCCAGCAGCCAAGGACAGGGGCTAAACTATGGCTACACCTTC,CASSQGQGLNYGYTF
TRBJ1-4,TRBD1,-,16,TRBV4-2,TGTGCCAGCAGCCAAGGACAGGGGGCCGCGAGTGAAAAACTGTTTTTT,CASSQGQGAASEKLFF
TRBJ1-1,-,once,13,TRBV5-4,TGTGCCAGCAGCTTGGTTCACTCCACTGAAGCTTTCTTT,CASSLVHSTEAFF
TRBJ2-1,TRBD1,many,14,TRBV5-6,TGTGCCAGCAGCTATAGACAGGGTTTGAGTGAGCAGTTCTTC,CASSYRQGLSEQFF
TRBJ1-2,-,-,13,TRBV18,TGTGCCAGCTCCGGCGGAGCTAACTATGGCTACACCTTC,CASSGGANYGYTF
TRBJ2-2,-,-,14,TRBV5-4,TGTGCCAGCAGCGCACAGAATCAGGGCGGGGAGCTGTTTTTT,CASSAQNQGGELFF
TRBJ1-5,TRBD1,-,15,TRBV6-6,TGTGCCAGCAGTTACATACAGGGGGCAATACTTACCCAGCATTTT,CASSYIQGAILTQHF
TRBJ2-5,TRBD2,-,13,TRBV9,TGTGCCAGCAGCGTAGCCGGGGGGGAGACCCAGTACTTC,CASSVAGGETQYF
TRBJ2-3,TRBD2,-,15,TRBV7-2,TGTGCCAGCAGCCGGACTAGCGGGGGTACAGATACGCAGTATTTT,CASSRTSGGTDTQYF
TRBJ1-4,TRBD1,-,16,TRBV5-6,TGTGCCAGCAGCTTGGACGGACAGGGTTGGGGTGAAAAACTGTTTTTT,CASSLDGQGWGEKLFF
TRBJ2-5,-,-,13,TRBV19,TGTGCCAGTAGTATACGGGTTGGGGAGACCCAGTACTTC,CASSIRVGETQYF
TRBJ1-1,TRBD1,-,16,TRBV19,TGTGCCAGTAGGACGGGACAGGGTATGATGAACACTGAAGCTTTCTTT,CASRTGQGMMNTEAFF
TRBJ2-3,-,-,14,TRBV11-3,TGTGCCAGCAGCTTAGACAGGGGCACAGATACGCAGTATTTT,CASSLDRGTDTQYF
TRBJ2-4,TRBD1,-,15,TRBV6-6,TGTGCCAGCAAGGATCTGGGACAGGGGTTCGGCATTCAGTACTTC,CASKDLGQGFGIQYF
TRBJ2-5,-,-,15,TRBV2,TGTGCCAGCAGTGAAAGCGCTAGCGAGAAGGAGACCCAGTACTTC,CASSESASEKETQYF
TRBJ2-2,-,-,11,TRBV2,TGTGCCAGCAGGCACAACGGGGAGCTGTTTTTT,CASRHNGELFF
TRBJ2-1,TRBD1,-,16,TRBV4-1,TGCGCCAGCAGCTCCTTCGGGACAGGGATAAGAAATGAGCAGTTCTTC,CASSSFGTGIRNEQFF
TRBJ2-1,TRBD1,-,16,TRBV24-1,TGTGCCACCAGTGACAAAACCGGGACAGGGGGCAATGAGCAGTTCTTC,CATSDKTGTGGNEQFF
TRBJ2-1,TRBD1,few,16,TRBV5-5,TGTGCCAGCAGCGGACCGGGACAGGGGGCGAGGAATGAGCAGTTCTTC,CASSGPGQGARNEQFF